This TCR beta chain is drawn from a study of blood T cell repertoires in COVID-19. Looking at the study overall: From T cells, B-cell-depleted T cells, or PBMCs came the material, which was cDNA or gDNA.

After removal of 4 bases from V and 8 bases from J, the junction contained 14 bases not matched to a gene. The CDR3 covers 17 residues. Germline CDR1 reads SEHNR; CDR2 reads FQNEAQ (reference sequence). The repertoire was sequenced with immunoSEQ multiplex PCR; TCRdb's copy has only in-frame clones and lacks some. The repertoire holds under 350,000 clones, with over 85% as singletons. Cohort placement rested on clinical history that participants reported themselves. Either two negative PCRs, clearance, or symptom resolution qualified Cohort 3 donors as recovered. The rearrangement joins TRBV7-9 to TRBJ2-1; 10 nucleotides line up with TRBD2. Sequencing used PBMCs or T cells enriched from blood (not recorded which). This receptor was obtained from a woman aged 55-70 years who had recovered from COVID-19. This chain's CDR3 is CASSSRGSGRAVDEQFF. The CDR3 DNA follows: TGTGCCAGCAGCTCCAGGGGGAGCGGGAGGGCCGTGGATGAGCAGTTCTTC.